This passage covers 18 T cell receptor beta chains from one sample sequenced in a study of blood T cell repertoires in COVID-19. This table comes from immunoSEQ multiplex PCR, and its TCRdb copy is limited to in-frame clones, with some not included. The sample records about 130,000 clones, around 83% being singletons. The source material was PBMCs or T cells enriched from blood (not recorded which). Every receptor here comes from a man aged 25 to 40 who had recovered from COVID-19.

The rearrangement uses TRBV5-5 and TRBJ1-2, with unresolved D. CDR1 is SGHKS, CDR2 YYEKEE, per germline (reference sequence). The CDR3 spans 15 residues. The V end was cut by 1 base, the J end by 0 bases, with 10 bases between. This chain's CDR3 is CASSLLEPTNYGYTF. CDR3 nucleotide sequence: TGTGCCAGCAGCTTGCTGGAGCCTACTAACTATGGCTACACCTTC.

The chain couples TRBV7-9 to TRBJ2-1; a weak D match, TRBD2 (6 bases). This CDR3 has 16 residues. Deletions cut 5 bases from V and 7 bases from J, with 21 bases between. Germline V gene data show CDR1 as SEHNR and CDR2 as FQNEAQ (reference sequence). CDR3 nucleotide sequence: TGTGCCAGCAGCCCGCGGGGAGCTCGGCGCGTGAATGAGCAGTTCTTC. Translated, it gives CASSPRGARRVNEQFF. Full variable domain (remainder filled in from reference TRBV7-9 and TRBJ2-1): DTGVSQNPRHKITKRGQNVTFRCDPISEHNRLYWYRQTLGQGPEFLTYFQNEAQLEKSRLLSDRFSAERPKGSFSTLEIQRTEQGDSAMYLCASSPRGARRVNEQFFGPGTRLTVL.

This chain connects TRBV29-1 to TRBJ1-2, with D perhaps matching TRBD1 (6 bases). Trimming took 7 bases from V and 0 from J, leaving 12 bases between them. This CDR3 spans 13 amino acids. The germline CDR1 and CDR2 sequences are SQVTM and ANQGSEA. CDR3 sequence: CSGGQSSNYGYTF. CDR3 bases: TGCAGCGGTGGACAGAGCTCTAACTATGGCTACACCTTC.

This clone was detected a few times. V is TRBV2 and J is TRBJ1-3; TRBD1 matches at 7 bases. This CDR3 has 14 amino acids. The V segment lost 6 bases and the J segment 4 bases; nucleotides outside the gene matches: 6. The germline gives CDR1 SNHLY, CDR2 FYNNEI. The CDR3 protein is CASRDRVAGNTIYF. The CDR3 nucleotides read TGTGCCAGCAGAGACAGGGTGGCAGGAAACACCATATATTTT.

The rearrangement joins TRBV11-2 to TRBJ1-6; 12 nucleotides line up with TRBD1. CDR3 length: 15 residues. Losses at the gene ends were 5 bases for V and 9 bases for J; bases not matched to a gene: 5. The germline V gene has CDR1 SGHAT and CDR2 FQNNGV. Written as DNA, the CDR3 is TGTGCCAGCAGCCCGGGACAGGGGGCGTTTTCACCCCTCCACTTT. This sequence encodes CASSPGQGAFSPLHF. The full variable domain, completed using reference TRBV11-2 and TRBJ1-6, is EAGVAQSPRYKIIEKRQSVAFWCNPISGHATLYWYQQILGQGPKLLIQFQNNGVVDDSQLPKDRFSAERLKGVDSTLKIQPAKLEDSAVYLCASSPGQGAFSPLHFGNGTRLTVT.

The gene calls are TRBV7-3 and TRBJ2-7; 7 bases fit TRBD1. The CDR3 extends over 13 amino acids. Germline CDR1 is SGHTA and CDR2 is FQGTGA. After removal of 5 bases from V and 3 bases from J, the junction contained 4 bases not matched to a gene. This CDR3 reads CASSEGQNYEQYF. Here the CDR3 DNA reads TGTGCCAGCAGCGAGGGACAGAACTACGAGCAGTACTTC.

The chain recombines TRBV19 with TRBJ1-2, with 11 bases matching TRBD1. The CDR3 runs to 15 residues. Germline assignment: CDR1 LNHDA and CDR2 SQIVND (reference sequence). The ends lost 5 bases at V and 7 bases at J; junction bases unmatched: 9. CDR3: CASSSKDRGPFGYTF. CDR3 DNA sequence: TGTGCCAGTAGTTCAAAGGACAGGGGGCCTTTTGGCTACACCTTC.

The rearrangement joins TRBV27 to TRBJ2-1, with TRBD2 matching 7 bases. V gave up 8 bases and J gave up 10 bases; unmatched junction bases: 17. Germline CDR1 reads MNHEY; CDR2 reads SMNVEV (reference sequence). This CDR3 is 15 amino acids long. The CDR3 loop is CASRDLAATREEQFF. The CDR3 region has the DNA TGTGCCAGCCGCGATCTAGCGGCCACCCGGGAGGAGCAGTTCTTC.

J is TRBJ1-1 and V is TRBV6-5; 7 bases agree with TRBD1. V lost 6 bases, J lost 3 bases, and 10 bases stayed unmatched. Germline-derived CDR1 and CDR2 are MNHEY and SVGAGI. CDR3 size: 15 residues. CDR3 nucleotide sequence: TGTGCCAGCAGGACAGGGTTCTCGGACTACACTGAAGCTTTCTTT. It translates to CASRTGFSDYTEAFF.

Regarding this clone: This sample includes further DNA sequences coding for the same CDR3. The rearrangement links TRBV18 to TRBJ2-1; the D gene is possibly TRBD2 (6 bases). The germline gives CDR1 KGHSH, CDR2 LQKENI. This CDR3 spans 15 amino acids. The ends were cut back, 2 bases at V and 1 base at J, with 9 bases in the middle. The CDR3 sequence: CASSPSSGSYNEQFF. CDR3 DNA: TGTGCCAGCTCACCATCAAGCGGGTCCTACAATGAGCAGTTCTTC.

The chain uses TRBV4-1 and TRBJ2-1; 8 bases match TRBD2. The CDR3 runs to 15 residues. The germline CDR1 and CDR2 sequences are MGHRA and YSYEKL. Germline trimming cut 4 bases from V and 6 bases from J; bases unmatched to any gene: 8. The CDR3 is CASSLIAGWRNEQFF. The CDR3 nucleotides are TGCGCCAGCAGCCTAATAGCGGGATGGCGCAATGAGCAGTTCTTC.

Here the CDR3 DNA reads TGTGCCAGCAGGCAAGGGGCCTTAACTGCCTACGAGCAGTACTTC. Its protein product is CASRQGALTAYEQYF. The chain combines TRBV6-5 with TRBJ2-7, with a possible D match to TRBD1 (5 bases). The CDR3 is 15 residues long. The V end lost 6 bases, the J end lost 2 bases, and 17 bases lay between the germline ends. Germline lookup yields CDR1 MNHEY and CDR2 SVGAGI.

This clone was seen a few times. The J gene is TRBJ1-2, the V gene TRBV27, with 9 bases fitting TRBD1. The CDR3 is made up of 16 amino acids. Unmatched junction bases numbered 10, after V lost 0 bases and J lost 8 bases. Germline V gives CDR1 MNHEY, CDR2 SMNVEV (reference sequence). DNA of the CDR3: TGTGCCAGCAGTTTATCGACAGGGGGTGGAGTGGGAGGCTACACCTTC. Its protein is CASSLSTGGGVGGYTF.

The gene calls are TRBV6-5 and TRBJ2-5; no clear D. Trimming removed 8 bases from V and 2 bases from J, with 15 bases in between. The CDR3 runs 14 residues. The germline V gene has CDR1 MNHEY and CDR2 SVGAGI. This chain's CDR3 is CASRKAQAQETQYF. CDR3 coding DNA: TGTGCCAGCCGAAAGGCCCAGGCTCAAGAGACCCAGTACTTC.

For the CDR3, the DNA is TGTGCCAGCAGCCCCTGGGGACTAGTCGGGGCAGATACGCAGTATTTT. It translates to CASSPWGLVGADTQYF. The J gene is TRBJ2-3, the V gene TRBV5-6; 8 bases align to TRBD2. CDR1 and CDR2 (germline): SGHDT, YYEEEE. The CDR3 runs 16 residues. The trim removed 4 bases at V and 4 bases at J, leaving 11 bases unmatched.

This clone was observed once. This chain connects TRBV20-1 to TRBJ2-3, with TRBD1 matching over 8 bases. V gave up 3 bases and J gave up 4 bases; unmatched junction bases: 6. This CDR3 is built from 14 residues. Germline V gene data show CDR1 as DFQATT and CDR2 as SNEGSKA (reference sequence). The CDR3, as DNA: TGCAGTGCTAGTGGACAGGGCGCCTCAGATACGCAGTATTTT. This codes for CSASGQGASDTQYF.

This sequence joins TRBV6-5 and TRBJ2-5, with D possibly being TRBD1 (5 bases). This CDR3 spans 12 amino acids. Deletions cut 8 bases from V and 2 bases from J, with 9 bases between. Germline V gene sequence: CDR1 MNHEY, CDR2 SVGAGI. The CDR3 DNA is TGTGCCAGCGGGCAGGGTCAAGAGACCCAGTACTTC. Amino acids: CASGQGQETQYF.

This chain joins TRBV19 and TRBJ2-7; 8 positions agree with TRBD2. V shed 4 bases and J 3 bases; nucleotides not matched to a gene: 8. The CDR3 has 15 amino acids. CDR1 and CDR2 from the germline V gene are LNHDA and SQIVND (reference sequence). The CDR3 DNA sequence: TGTGCCAGTAGTAAGACTCGGGGGGGGCTCTACGAGCAGTACTTC. Its translation: CASSKTRGGLYEQYF. The entire variable domain, with the rest obtained from reference TRBV19 and TRBJ2-7, is as follows: DGGITQSPKYLFRKEGQNVTLSCEQNLNHDAMYWYRQDPGQGLRLIYYSQIVNDFQKGDIAEGYSVSREKKESFPLTVTSAQKNPTAFYLCASSKTRGGLYEQYFGPGTRLTVT.